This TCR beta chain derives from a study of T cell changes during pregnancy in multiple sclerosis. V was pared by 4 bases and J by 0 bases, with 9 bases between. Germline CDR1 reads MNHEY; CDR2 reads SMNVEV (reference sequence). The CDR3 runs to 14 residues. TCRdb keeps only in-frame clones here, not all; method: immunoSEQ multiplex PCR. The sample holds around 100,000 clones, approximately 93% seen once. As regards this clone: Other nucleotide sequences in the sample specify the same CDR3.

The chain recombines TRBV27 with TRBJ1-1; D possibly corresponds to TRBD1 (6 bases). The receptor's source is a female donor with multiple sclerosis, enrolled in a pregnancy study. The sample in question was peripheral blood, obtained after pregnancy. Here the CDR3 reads CASSSRDMNTEAFF. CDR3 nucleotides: TGTGCCAGCAGTTCACGGGACATGAACACTGAAGCTTTCTTT.